This T cell receptor (beta chain) was sequenced for a study of blood T cell repertoires in COVID-19. Study information: The cDNA or gDNA used as material had been derived from T cells, B-cell-depleted T cells, or PBMCs.

After removal of 1 base from V and 3 bases from J, the junction contained 5 bases not matched to a gene. The CDR3 sequence is 15 residues long. Germline V gene lookup returns CDR1 ENHRY and CDR2 SYGVKD. TCRdb's table, derived via immunoSEQ multiplex PCR, lists solely in-frame clones and lacks some. Among some 240,000 clones, roughly four fifths were seen once, and the ten largest hold around 9.9%. This TCR derives from a woman aged 80 or over with acute or convalescent COVID-19. Material for sequencing was peripheral blood. This chain connects TRBV10-3 to TRBJ2-7, with TRBD1 matching over 8 bases. This CDR3 is CAISEFGQGNYEQYF. CDR3 coding DNA: TGTGCCATCAGTGAGTTCGGACAGGGTAACTACGAGCAGTACTTC.